This T cell receptor beta chain was found in a study of vaccination and CD4 T cells after COVID-19. Study details: There were six male and four female convalescents, and two of them were Hispanic. General study points: The study found that a median about 88% of reactive clones in convalescent patients appeared only post-vaccination.

The Oncomine TCR Beta short-read assay was what sequenced the DNA obtained from cultured CD4+ T cells. TCRdb itself ran the PCR reads through MiXCR, one entry per CDR3 protein. The repertoire holds thousands of distinct CDR3 sequences, with approximately 71% as singletons. CDR1 and CDR2 (germline): GTSNPN, SVGIG (reference sequence). V was clipped by 6 bases and J by 7 bases, with 12 bases between them. The CDR3 length is 11 residues. A remark on this clonotype: Its cognate antigen is unknown.

Treatment denoted: roughly nine-day PBMC culture with coronavirus spike peptide pools or control peptides (ViraFEST assay). Investigators obtained the unexposed donor's CD4+ T cells before the COVID-19 pandemic (2011-2018). ViraFEST expanded antigen-specific T cells with peptide pools, then sequenced TCRs. This sequence originates from a human donor in good health. The rearrangement links TRBV30 to TRBJ1-2; D unresolved. The sequenced sample was CD4+ T cells from blood, cultured in vitro. The DNA for the CDR3 is TGTGCCTGCTTCGAAGCCCCTGGCTACACCTTC. It encodes CACFEAPGYTF. Looking up the rest from reference TRBV30 and TRBJ1-2 gives the full variable domain: SQTIHQWPATLVQPVGSPLSLECTVEGTSNPNLYWYRQAAGRGLQLLFYSVGIGQISSEVPQNLSASRPQDRQFILSSKKLLLSDSGFYLCACFEAPGYTFGSGTRLTVV.